This T cell receptor beta chain was found in a study of cytomegalovirus exposure and HLA in healthy donors. For the study at large: Roughly 80% of several hundred genotyped donors fell in the Caucasian-associated ancestry cluster.

Regarding this clone: As yet, its antigen is unknown.

The study ran its PCR with 60 Vbeta and 13 Jbeta primers. Measured with immunoSEQ multiplex PCR; TCRdb has only the in-frame clones, and not every one. Of around 99,000 clones detected, 70% to 80% appear once; the ten largest clones hold approximately 3.5%. The CDR3 spans 13 residues. The V gene's germline CDR1 is GTSNPN and CDR2 SVGIG (reference sequence). V shed 7 bases and J 3 bases; nucleotides not matched to a gene: 6. Points from the study as a whole: Certain indistinguishable V segments, among them TRBV6-2 and TRBV6-3, were excluded. High specificity and sensitivity for cytomegalovirus status were reported for the classifier.

The sequenced sample was PBMCs. The genes are TRBV30 and TRBJ2-3; 8 bases are a match to TRBD2. The receptor was isolated from a man aged 40-55 years in good health and CMV-seronegative. CDR3 amino acids: CASLAGRTDTQYF. CDR3 sequence (DNA): TGTGCCTCGTTAGCGGGAAGGACAGATACGCAGTATTTT.